This TCR beta chain was retrieved from a study of blood T cell repertoires in COVID-19. Background on the study: In each case, the material was cDNA or gDNA derived from T cells, B-cell-depleted T cells, or PBMCs.

Original methodology: Reference gene primers were amplified, and this amplification served to estimate nucleated cell counts. TCRdb keeps only in-frame clones here, not all; method: immunoSEQ multiplex PCR. V and J calls and clone size follow that table, whereas D and trimming were derived from the DNA. The repertoire holds 240,000 or so clones, with approximately 84% as singletons. Germline lookup yields CDR1 MNHEY and CDR2 SVGEGT. This CDR3 has 14 residues. The junction had 1 base not matched to a gene; V was cut back by 2 bases and J by 0 bases. The rearrangement joins TRBV6-2 or TRBV6-3 to TRBJ2-7, with 7 positions matching TRBD2. Sequencing was performed on peripheral blood. The clonotype was recovered from a woman aged 80 or over with acute or convalescent COVID-19. CDR3 nucleotide sequence: TGTGCCAGCAGTTACCTAGCGGTCTCCTACGAGCAGTACTTC. Translation: CASSYLAVSYEQYF.